This T cell receptor (beta chain) was documented in a study of shared clonotypes between healthy human individuals. V gave up 2 bases and J gave up 4 bases, with 13 bases separating them. There are 15 residues in the CDR3. Germline loops: CDR1 MNHEY, CDR2 SMNVEV (reference sequence). Both subsets, CD45RA+ naive and CD45RA-negative memory, were split from the CD4+ cells. Around 200 ng DNA, approximately 30,000 T cell genomes, went into each sorted-subset replicate PCR. Study processing details: ImmunoSEQ sequences covered only the junction and lacked quality scores; filtering therefore differed. Here immunoSEQ multiplex PCR was the method, and the copy in TCRdb shows in-frame clones only, minus some. D and trimming come from the DNA, and the V and J calls and clone size come from that table. The table records about 530,000 clones, approximately 95% of them present only once.

The chain recombines TRBV27 with TRBJ2-3; D possibly corresponds to TRBD2 (5 bases). The material sequenced was naive CD4+ T cells sorted from blood. Subset of the sample: CD45RA+ positively selected. The receptor was isolated from a woman aged 25 to 39 in good health. CDR3 region: CASSLILEGPDTQYF. The CDR3 DNA reads as TGTGCCAGCAGTTTAATATTAGAGGGCCCAGATACGCAGTATTTT.